The sequence of this T cell receptor beta chain was determined in a study of cytomegalovirus exposure and HLA in healthy donors. Study results and limitations: Follow-up analysis later connected one missense variant in DCLRE1C with trimming of TCR beta V- and J-genes.

Researchers ran the PCR with 60 Vbeta and 13 Jbeta primers. The data were produced by immunoSEQ multiplex PCR, yet TCRdb's version contains in-frame clones alone and is incomplete. The data show some 150,000 clones, with less than 80% seen just once and about 2% held by the top ten. This clone has a single count. The antigen is undetermined. The germline gives CDR1 SGHRS, CDR2 YFSETQ. Deletions cut 6 bases from V and 5 bases from J, with 20 bases between. This CDR3 contains 15 residues. The V call is TRBV5-1, the J call TRBJ2-5; D is possibly TRBD2 (5 bases). Sequencing was performed on PBMCs. This receptor was obtained from a female donor in good health and CMV-seropositive. Here the CDR3 DNA reads TGCGCCAGCATGGGTTACGGGGAAATGGGGGAGACCCAGTACTTC. Translating it yields CASMGYGEMGETQYF.